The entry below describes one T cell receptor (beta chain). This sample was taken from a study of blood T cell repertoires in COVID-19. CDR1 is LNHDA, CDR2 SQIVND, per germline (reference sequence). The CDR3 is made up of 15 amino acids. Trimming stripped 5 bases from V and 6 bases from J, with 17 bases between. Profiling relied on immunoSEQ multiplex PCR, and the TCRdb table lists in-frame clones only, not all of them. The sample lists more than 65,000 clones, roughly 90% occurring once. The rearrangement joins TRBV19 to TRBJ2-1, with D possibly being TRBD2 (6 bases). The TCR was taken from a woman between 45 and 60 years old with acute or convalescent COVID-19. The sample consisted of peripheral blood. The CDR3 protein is CASSPQRVASNEQFF. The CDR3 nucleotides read TGTGCCAGTAGTCCCCAGCGGGTAGCCTCCAATGAGCAGTTCTTC.